This T cell receptor (beta chain) was identified during a study of shared clonotypes between healthy human individuals. Study-wide results and limits: The naive CD4 repertoires of several donors were compared, and about 5% of clonotypes were shared.

With respect to this clone: Its antigen is not identified.

The V gene's germline CDR1 is SNHLY and CDR2 FYNNEI. V was shortened by 2 bases and J by 1 base, with 11 bases between the two germline ends. The CDR3 extends over 15 amino acids. The table came from immunoSEQ multiplex PCR; TCRdb's copy has only in-frame clones and leaves some out. The table has more than 1 million clones, 75% to 85% seen once. The sample comprised memory CD4+ T cells from PBMCs. Specified subset: CD45RA-negative fraction. The chain uses TRBV2 and TRBJ1-2; D remains ambiguous. This TCR derives from a young man in good health. Some clones in this sample may be carry-over from other donors' samples. The CDR3 region is CASSEMGQVNYGYTF. DNA for the CDR3: TGTGCCAGCAGTGAAATGGGCCAAGTTAACTATGGCTACACCTTC.